This note documents a single TCR beta chain sequence. The target antigen is unknown. The record originates from a study of T-cell reconstitution after alpha-beta-depleted transplantation in children. The study's findings and limits: Several hundred expanded graft clones reportedly were the source of alpha-beta T cells about two months after transplant. At day 60, the high TCRbeta diversity found in some patients originated from recipient T cells and thymic progenitors that had survived. T-cell counts and diversity at one year post-transplant came mainly from newly produced T cells.

The TCRbeta library incorporated unique molecular identifiers. TCRdb independently ran MiXCR on the PCR reads; one entry per CDR3 protein. In the table there are about 470,000 distinct CDR3 sequences, approximately 42% of which are singletons. The receptor's source is a girl aged 2-10 years with aplastic anemia, due to receive a stem cell transplant. The material sequenced was PBMCs, taken before TCRalphabeta/CD19-depleted stem cell transplant.

The CDR3 spells CSASPAERWRNEQFF. The DNA for the CDR3 is TGCAGTGCTAGCCCAGCGGAGAGGTGGCGGAATGAGCAGTTCTTC. The genes are TRBV20-1 and TRBJ2-1, with D possibly matching TRBD2 (5 bases). This CDR3 is built from 15 residues. The V gene's germline CDR1 is DFQATT and CDR2 SNEGSKA (reference sequence). V lost 3 bases and J 7 bases, leaving 19 bases between the germline ends.